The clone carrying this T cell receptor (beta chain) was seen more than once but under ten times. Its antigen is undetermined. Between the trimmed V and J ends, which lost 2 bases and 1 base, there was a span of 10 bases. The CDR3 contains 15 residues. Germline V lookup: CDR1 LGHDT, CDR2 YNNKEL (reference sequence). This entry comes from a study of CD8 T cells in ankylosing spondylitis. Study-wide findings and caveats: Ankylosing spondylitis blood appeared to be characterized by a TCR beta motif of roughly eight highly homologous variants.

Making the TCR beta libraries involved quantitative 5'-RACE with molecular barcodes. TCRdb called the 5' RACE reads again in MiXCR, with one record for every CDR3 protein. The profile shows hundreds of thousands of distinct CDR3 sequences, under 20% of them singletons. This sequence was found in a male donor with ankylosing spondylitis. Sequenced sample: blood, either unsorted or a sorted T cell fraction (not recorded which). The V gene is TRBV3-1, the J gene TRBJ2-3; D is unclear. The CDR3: CASSQRSRGTDTQYF. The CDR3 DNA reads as TGTGCCAGCAGCCAACGCTCTAGGGGCACAGATACGCAGTATTTT.